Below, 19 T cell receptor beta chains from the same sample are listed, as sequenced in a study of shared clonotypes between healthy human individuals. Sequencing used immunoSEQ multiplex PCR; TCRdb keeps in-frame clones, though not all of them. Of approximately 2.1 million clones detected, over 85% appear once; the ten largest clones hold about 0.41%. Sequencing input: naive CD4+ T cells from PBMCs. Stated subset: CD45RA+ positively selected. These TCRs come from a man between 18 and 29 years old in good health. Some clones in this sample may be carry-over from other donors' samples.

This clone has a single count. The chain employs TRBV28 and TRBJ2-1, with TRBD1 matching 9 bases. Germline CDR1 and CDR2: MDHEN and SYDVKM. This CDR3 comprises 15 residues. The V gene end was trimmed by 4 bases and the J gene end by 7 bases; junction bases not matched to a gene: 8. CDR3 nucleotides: TGTGCCAGCAGTTCAGACAGGGGGGACAGGAATGAGCAGTTCTTC. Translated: CASSSDRGDRNEQFF.

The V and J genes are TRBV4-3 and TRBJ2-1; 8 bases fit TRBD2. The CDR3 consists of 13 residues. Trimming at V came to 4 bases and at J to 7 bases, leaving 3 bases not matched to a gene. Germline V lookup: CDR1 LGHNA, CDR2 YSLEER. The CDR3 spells CASSRQRGNEQFF. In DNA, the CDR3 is TGCGCCAGCAGCCGGCAGCGGGGGAATGAGCAGTTCTTC.

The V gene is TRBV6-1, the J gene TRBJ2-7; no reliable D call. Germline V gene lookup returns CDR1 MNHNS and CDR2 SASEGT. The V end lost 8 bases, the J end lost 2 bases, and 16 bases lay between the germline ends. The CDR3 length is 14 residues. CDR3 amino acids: CASRPPLRPYEQYF. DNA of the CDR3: TGTGCCAGCCGGCCCCCTTTGCGCCCCTACGAGCAGTACTTC.

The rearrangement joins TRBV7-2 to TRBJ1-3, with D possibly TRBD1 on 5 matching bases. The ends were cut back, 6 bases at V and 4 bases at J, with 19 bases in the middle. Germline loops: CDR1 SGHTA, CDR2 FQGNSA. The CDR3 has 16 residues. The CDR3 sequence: CASSARFQGEGNTIYF. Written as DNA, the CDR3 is TGTGCCAGCAGTGCTAGGTTCCAGGGCGAGGGAAACACCATATATTTT.

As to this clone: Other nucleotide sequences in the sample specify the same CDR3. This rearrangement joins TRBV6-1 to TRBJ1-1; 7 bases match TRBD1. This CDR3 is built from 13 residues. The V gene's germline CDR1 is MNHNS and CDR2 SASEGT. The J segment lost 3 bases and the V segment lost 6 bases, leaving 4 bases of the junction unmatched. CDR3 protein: CASSPRGDTEAFF. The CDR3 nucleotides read TGTGCCAGCAGCCCCAGGGGGGACACTGAAGCTTTCTTT.

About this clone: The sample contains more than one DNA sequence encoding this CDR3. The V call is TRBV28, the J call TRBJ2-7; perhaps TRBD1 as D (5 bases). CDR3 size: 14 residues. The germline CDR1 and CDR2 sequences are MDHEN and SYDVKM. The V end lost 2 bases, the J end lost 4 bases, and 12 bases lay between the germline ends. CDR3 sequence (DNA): TGTGCCAGCAGTTTACAGGGCCCAACATACGAGCAGTACTTC. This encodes CASSLQGPTYEQYF. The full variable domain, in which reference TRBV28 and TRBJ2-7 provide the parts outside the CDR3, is DVKVTQSSRYLVKRTGEKVFLECVQDMDHENMFWYRQDPGLGLRLIYFSYDVKMKEKGDIPEGYSVSREKKERFSLILESASTNQTSMYLCASSLQGPTYEQYFGPGTRLTVT.

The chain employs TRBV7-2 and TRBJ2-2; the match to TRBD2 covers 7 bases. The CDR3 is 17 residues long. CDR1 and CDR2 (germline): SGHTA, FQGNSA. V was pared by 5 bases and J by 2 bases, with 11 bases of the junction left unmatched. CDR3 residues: CASSRSAGTTNTGELFF. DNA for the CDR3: TGTGCCAGCAGCCGATCAGCCGGGACTACTAACACCGGGGAGCTGTTTTTT.

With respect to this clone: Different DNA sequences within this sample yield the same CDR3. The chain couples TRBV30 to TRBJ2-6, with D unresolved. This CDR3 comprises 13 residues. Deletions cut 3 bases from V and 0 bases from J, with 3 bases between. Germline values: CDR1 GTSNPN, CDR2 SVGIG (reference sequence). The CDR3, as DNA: TGTGCCTGGAGGAACTCTGGGGCCAACGTCCTGACTTTC. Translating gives CAWRNSGANVLTF.

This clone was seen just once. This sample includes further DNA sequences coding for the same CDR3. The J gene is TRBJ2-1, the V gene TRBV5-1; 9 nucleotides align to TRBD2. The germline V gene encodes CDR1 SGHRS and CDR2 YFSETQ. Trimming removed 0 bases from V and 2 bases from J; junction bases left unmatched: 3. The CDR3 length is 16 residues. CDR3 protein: CASSLDGGRAYNEQFF. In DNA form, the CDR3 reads TGCGCCAGCAGCTTGGATGGCGGGAGGGCCTACAATGAGCAGTTCTTC.

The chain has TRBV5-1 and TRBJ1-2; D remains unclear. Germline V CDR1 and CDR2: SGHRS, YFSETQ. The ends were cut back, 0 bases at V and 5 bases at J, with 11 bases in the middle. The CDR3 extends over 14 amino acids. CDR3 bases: TGCGCCAGCAGCTTGGCCGAGAAGGCTTATGGCTACACCTTC. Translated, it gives CASSLAEKAYGYTF.

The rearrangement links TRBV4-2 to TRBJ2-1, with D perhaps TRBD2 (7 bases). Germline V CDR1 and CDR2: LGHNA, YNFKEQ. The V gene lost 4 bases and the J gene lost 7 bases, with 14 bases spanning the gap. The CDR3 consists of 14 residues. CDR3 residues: CASSPGGQSNEQFF. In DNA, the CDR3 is TGTGCCAGCAGCCCCGGGGGGCAATCTAATGAGCAGTTCTTC.

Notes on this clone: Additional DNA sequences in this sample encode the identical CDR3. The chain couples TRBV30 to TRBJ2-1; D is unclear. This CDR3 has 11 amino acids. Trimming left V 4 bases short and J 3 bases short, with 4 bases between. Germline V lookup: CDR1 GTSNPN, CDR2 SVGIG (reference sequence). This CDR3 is CAWTSYNEQFF. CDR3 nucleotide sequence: TGTGCCTGGACTAGCTACAATGAGCAGTTCTTC.

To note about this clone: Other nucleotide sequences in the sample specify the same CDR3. The CDR3 DNA reads as TGCGCCAGCAGCTTGGTCGCGGGAGCAGGGTACAATGAGCAGTTCTTC. Translating it yields CASSLVAGAGYNEQFF. J is TRBJ2-1 and V is TRBV5-1; TRBD2 matches at 7 bases. Germline CDR1 SGHRS, CDR2 YFSETQ. This CDR3 contains 16 residues. J lost 4 bases, V lost 0 bases, and 7 bases had no gene match.

The CDR3 spells CASSPVPGGVKETQYF. DNA of the CDR3: TGTGCCAGCAGCCCGGTTCCGGGGGGAGTAAAAGAGACCCAGTACTTC. J is TRBJ2-5 and V is TRBV5-4, with 7 bases aligning to TRBD2. This CDR3 has 16 residues. Germline lookup yields CDR1 SGHNT and CDR2 YYREEE (reference sequence). V was pared by 4 bases and J by 3 bases, with 12 bases of the junction left unmatched.

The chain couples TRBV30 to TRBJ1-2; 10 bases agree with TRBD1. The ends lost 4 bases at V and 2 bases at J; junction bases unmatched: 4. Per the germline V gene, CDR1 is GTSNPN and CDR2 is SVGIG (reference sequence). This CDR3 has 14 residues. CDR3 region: CAWTPGQGNYGYTF. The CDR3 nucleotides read TGTGCCTGGACACCGGGACAGGGGAACTATGGCTACACCTTC.

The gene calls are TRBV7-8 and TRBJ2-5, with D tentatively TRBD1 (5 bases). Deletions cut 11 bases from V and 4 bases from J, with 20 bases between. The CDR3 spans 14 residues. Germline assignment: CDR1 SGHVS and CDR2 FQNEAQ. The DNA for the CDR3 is TGTGCCGATGGGCTGGCAGGGTCACCAGAGACCCAGTACTTC. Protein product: CADGLAGSPETQYF.

Written as DNA, the CDR3 is TGTGCCAGTAGCCCACTCCGCCGGGACTCAACACCCACCGGGGAGCTGTTTTTT. This encodes CASSPLRRDSTPTGELFF. The gene calls are TRBV19 and TRBJ2-2; D perhaps matches TRBD2 (6 bases). This CDR3 comprises 18 residues. The V gene's germline CDR1 is LNHDA and CDR2 SQIVND (reference sequence). V was clipped by 6 bases and J by 4 bases, with 24 bases between them.

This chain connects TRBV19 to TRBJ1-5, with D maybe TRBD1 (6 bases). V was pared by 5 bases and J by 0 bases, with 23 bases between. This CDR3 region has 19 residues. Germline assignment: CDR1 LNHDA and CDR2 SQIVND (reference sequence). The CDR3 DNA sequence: TGTGCCAGTAGTCTTGGCCCCACGGGACACCTTGTTAGCAATCAGCCCCAGCATTTT. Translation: CASSLGPTGHLVSNQPQHF.

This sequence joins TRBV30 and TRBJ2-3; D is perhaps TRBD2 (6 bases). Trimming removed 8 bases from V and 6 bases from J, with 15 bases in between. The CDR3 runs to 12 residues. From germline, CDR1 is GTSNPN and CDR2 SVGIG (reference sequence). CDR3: CAQRAQRDTQYF. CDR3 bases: TGTGCCCAGCGGGCCCAGAGGGATACGCAGTATTTT.